This T cell receptor beta chain originates from a study of OX40 agonist ivuxolimab in advanced cancers. Trimming shortened V by 6 bases and J by 2 bases, and 11 bases separated the two germline ends. This CDR3 comprises 14 residues. Germline-derived CDR1 and CDR2 are MNHNY and SVGAGI (reference sequence). TCRdb keeps only in-frame clones here, not all; method: immunoSEQ multiplex PCR. The sample has around 70,000 clones, 80% to 85% seen once; the top ten hold around 0.78%. The sequence came from an adult with an advanced solid tumor such as melanoma, head and neck, liver or kidney cancer. The chain carries TRBV6-6 and TRBJ2-1; perhaps TRBD1 as D (6 bases). Source: CD4+ or CD8+ T cells sorted from blood, taken in a trial of the OX40 agonist ivuxolimab. CDR3 bases: TGTGCCAGCAGGAGGACAGACCCCTACAATGAGCAGTTCTTC. Translating gives CASRRTDPYNEQFF.